A selection of T cell receptor beta chains follows, all from one sample in a study of Graves' ophthalmopathy and Graves' hyperthyroidism. TCRdb independently ran MiXCR on the multiplex PCR reads; one entry per CDR3 protein. The sample yields under 350,000 distinct CDR3 sequences, roughly 17% seen once. Sequenced sample: peripheral blood. All receptors derive from an adult man with Graves' ophthalmopathy. The CDR3 runs from the conserved cysteine through the conserved F or W. Fields, in order: J gene, clone size, D gene, V gene, CDR3 length, CDR3 DNA, CDR3 protein. D genes are given only for firm matches. Clone size is stated in some rows and not others, as once, few, many or a class when expanded.

J: TRBJ1-6; size: many; D: TRBD1; V: TRBV6-1; length: 13; DNA: TGTGCCAGCAGTGGGGACAGGACTTCACCCCTCCACTTT; CDR3: CASSGDRTSPLHF
J: TRBJ2-5; size: many; D: TRBD2; V: TRBV20-1; length: 14; DNA: TGCAGTGCATGGACTAGCGGGGGTACAGAGACCCAGTACTTC; CDR3: CSAWTSGGTETQYF
J: TRBJ2-5; size: many; D: TRBD2; V: TRBV20-1; length: 13; DNA: TGCAGTGCTAAACTAGCGAACCAAGAGACCCAGTACTTC; CDR3: CSAKLANQETQYF
J: TRBJ2-7; size: many; D: TRBD2; V: TRBV30; length: 14; DNA: TGTGCCTGGAGTGTACCGACTAGCGGCTACGAGCAGTACTTC; CDR3: CAWSVPTSGYEQYF
J: TRBJ2-7; size: many; D: .; V: TRBV7-2; length: 15; DNA: TGTGCCAGCAGCTTAATGTCAGATGCATCCTACGAGCAGTACTTC; CDR3: CASSLMSDASYEQYF
J: TRBJ2-7; size: many; D: .; V: TRBV28; length: 14; DNA: TGTGCCAGCAGTTTAGTTTTCAGGGATCACGAGCAGTACTTC; CDR3: CASSLVFRDHEQYF
J: TRBJ1-2; size: many; D: TRBD1; V: TRBV7-2; length: 12; DNA: TGTGCCAGCACCGACAGGGTTAAGGGCTACACCTTC; CDR3: CASTDRVKGYTF
J: TRBJ2-2; size: many; D: .; V: TRBV27; length: 13; DNA: TGTGCCAGCAGACCGGAGTGGGTCGGGGAGCTGTTTTTT; CDR3: CASRPEWVGELFF
J: TRBJ1-1; size: many; D: TRBD1; V: TRBV6-2/TRBV6-3; length: 13; DNA: TGTGCCAGCAGTTGGGACAGGAACACTGAAGCTTTCTTT; CDR3: CASSWDRNTEAFF
J: TRBJ1-5; size: once; D: .; V: TRBV30; length: 14; DNA: TGTGCCTGGAGCTCGAACGGTGGTAATCAGCCCCAGCATTTT; CDR3: CAWSSNGGNQPQHF
J: TRBJ2-5; size: many; D: .; V: TRBV28; length: 16; DNA: TGTGCCAGCAGTTTCCTCGGGGATTCTTACCAAGAGACCCAGTACTTC; CDR3: CASSFLGDSYQETQYF
J: TRBJ2-7; size: many; D: TRBD2; V: TRBV7-2; length: 15; DNA: TGTGCCAGCAGCACTTGGACTAGCGATTATTACGAGCAGTACTTC; CDR3: CASSTWTSDYYEQYF
J: TRBJ1-5; size: many; D: .; V: TRBV19; length: 15; DNA: TGTGCCAGTAGTATATCTCTAGAGAGCAATCAGCCCCAGCATTTT; CDR3: CASSISLESNQPQHF
J: TRBJ1-3; size: many; D: .; V: TRBV29-1; length: 14; DNA: TGCAGCGTGAGCCTGACAAACTCTGGAAACACCATATATTTT; CDR3: CSVSLTNSGNTIYF
J: TRBJ2-7; size: many; D: .; V: TRBV2; length: 15; DNA: TGTGCCAGCAGTGACCCGACAGGGCGGGACGACGAGCAGTACTTC; CDR3: CASSDPTGRDDEQYF
J: TRBJ1-6; size: many; D: TRBD1; V: TRBV11-2; length: 15; DNA: TGTGCCAGCAGCTTAGGGACAGGGAATAATTCACCCCTCCACTTT; CDR3: CASSLGTGNNSPLHF
J: TRBJ2-7; size: many; D: .; V: TRBV6-2/TRBV6-3; length: 15; DNA: TGTGCCAGCAGTTACTCCCCAGATCTCTCCTACGAGCAGTACTTC; CDR3: CASSYSPDLSYEQYF
J: TRBJ2-6; size: many; D: .; V: TRBV27; length: 13; DNA: TGTGCCAGCGGCCATTCTGGGGCCAACGTCCTGACTTTC; CDR3: CASGHSGANVLTF
J: TRBJ2-7; size: many; D: .; V: TRBV11-2; length: 14; DNA: TGTGCCAGCAGCTCCACCGGAGTGGGGGACGAGCAGTACTTC; CDR3: CASSSTGVGDEQYF
J: TRBJ1-2; size: many; D: .; V: TRBV19; length: 13; DNA: TGTGCCAGTAGTCAAGACAGGACTACTGGCTACACCTTC; CDR3: CASSQDRTTGYTF
J: TRBJ1-1; size: many; D: .; V: TRBV12-3/TRBV12-4; length: 14; DNA: TGTGCCAGCATCCACCCTACCTGGGGGACTGAAGCTTTCTTT; CDR3: CASIHPTWGTEAFF
J: TRBJ2-2; size: many; D: .; V: TRBV12-3/TRBV12-4; length: 13; DNA: TGTGCCAGCACCGGCAACAATAACGGGGAGCTGTTTTTT; CDR3: CASTGNNNGELFF
J: TRBJ1-1; size: few; D: TRBD1; V: TRBV27; length: 13; DNA: TGTGCCAGTGGGACAGGAGGTAACACTGAAGCTTTCTTT; CDR3: CASGTGGNTEAFF
J: TRBJ2-2; size: .; D: .; V: TRBV7-2; length: 12; DNA: TGTGCCAGCAGCCGACTTACCGGGGAGCTGTTTTTT; CDR3: CASSRLTGELFF
J: TRBJ2-7; size: many; D: TRBD1; V: TRBV5-1; length: 15; DNA: TGCGCCAGCAGTTTAGCCCAAGGACAGGCTTCCGAGCAGTACTTC; CDR3: CASSLAQGQASEQYF
J: TRBJ1-2; size: .; D: .; V: TRBV15; length: 16; DNA: TGTGCCACCAGCAGAGATCGATGGGAGAAGAACTATGGCTACACCTTC; CDR3: CATSRDRWEKNYGYTF
J: TRBJ1-2; size: many; D: .; V: TRBV6-1; length: 15; DNA: TGTGCCAGCAGGGCAGGGATGTCGACTAACTATGGCTACACCTTC; CDR3: CASRAGMSTNYGYTF
J: TRBJ1-1; size: .; D: .; V: TRBV6-1; length: 16; DNA: TGTGCCAGCTTCACGAGGCAGGGCGATCGGAACACTGAAGCTTTCTTT; CDR3: CASFTRQGDRNTEAFF
J: TRBJ2-7; size: .; D: TRBD1; V: TRBV7-2; length: 15; DNA: TGTGCCAGCAGGTCCCCGGGACAGGGGGCAGGAGAGCAGTACTTC; CDR3: CASRSPGQGAGEQYF
J: TRBJ2-7; size: many; D: TRBD2; V: TRBV27; length: 12; DNA: TGTGCCAGCAGTTTATTAGCGGGCCGGGAGTACTTC; CDR3: CASSLLAGREYF
J: TRBJ1-1; size: .; D: TRBD1; V: TRBV6-2/TRBV6-3; length: 18; DNA: TGTGCCAGCAGTTACCGATATGGGACAGGGGCGTCGAGCACTGAAGCTTTCTTT; CDR3: CASSYRYGTGASSTEAFF
J: TRBJ2-7; size: many; D: .; V: TRBV7-3; length: 17; DNA: TGTGCCAGCAGCGTCAATGGAGGGACAGTAAGGCCCTACGAGCAGTACTTC; CDR3: CASSVNGGTVRPYEQYF
J: TRBJ2-2; size: .; D: TRBD2; V: TRBV12-3/TRBV12-4; length: 15; DNA: TGTGCCAGCAACCCTAGCGGGAGGATCTCCGGGGAGCTGTTTTTT; CDR3: CASNPSGRISGELFF
J: TRBJ1-2; size: many; D: .; V: TRBV20-1; length: 13; DNA: TGCAGTGCTAGGCAGGAAATAAACTATGGCTACACCTTC; CDR3: CSARQEINYGYTF
J: TRBJ1-1; size: many; D: .; V: TRBV6-2/TRBV6-3; length: 14; DNA: TGTGCCAGCAGTCGGACGGCCCTAAACACTGAAGCTTTCTTT; CDR3: CASSRTALNTEAFF
J: TRBJ1-1; size: .; D: TRBD1; V: TRBV12-3/TRBV12-4; length: 15; DNA: TGTGCCAGCAGACTTGCCGGGACAGACAACACTGAAGCTTTCTTT; CDR3: CASRLAGTDNTEAFF
J: TRBJ2-5; size: many; D: .; V: TRBV20-1; length: 13; DNA: TGCAGTGCTAGAGTGTTCTGGGGGGAGACCCAGTACTTC; CDR3: CSARVFWGETQYF
J: TRBJ2-5; size: many; D: TRBD2; V: TRBV2; length: 14; DNA: TGTGCCAGCAGAGGCGGGGGGGCATCAGAGACCCAGTACTTC; CDR3: CASRGGGASETQYF
J: TRBJ2-6; size: many; D: TRBD1; V: TRBV18; length: 18; DNA: TGTGCCAGCCTGATCCGGGACAGTATTTCATCTGGGGCCAACGTCCTGACTTTC; CDR3: CASLIRDSISSGANVLTF
J: TRBJ1-5; size: many; D: .; V: TRBV20-1; length: 15; DNA: TGCAGTGCTAGGGGGGGCGAGGAAAGCAATCAGCCCCAGCATTTT; CDR3: CSARGGEESNQPQHF
J: TRBJ2-5; size: many; D: .; V: TRBV5-1; length: 15; DNA: TGCGCCAGCAGCTCCGAACGGTTGTTACAAGAGACCCAGTACTTC; CDR3: CASSSERLLQETQYF
J: TRBJ1-2; size: many; D: TRBD1; V: TRBV3-1; length: 16; DNA: TGTGCCAGCAGCCAAGATCGACAGAGGGGGCGAGAAGGCTACACCTTC; CDR3: CASSQDRQRGREGYTF
J: TRBJ1-1; size: many; D: .; V: TRBV2; length: 15; DNA: TGTGCCAGCAGTGGCGCGGGAGCACTTAACACTGAAGCTTTCTTT; CDR3: CASSGAGALNTEAFF
J: TRBJ2-5; size: many; D: TRBD1; V: TRBV7-3; length: 13; DNA: TGTGCCAGCAGTGGGACAGCTCAAGAGACCCAGTACTTC; CDR3: CASSGTAQETQYF
J: TRBJ1-2; size: many; D: TRBD1; V: TRBV30; length: 16; DNA: TGTGCCTGGGGAAGGGGAGGACAGGCTTATTGGTATGGCTACACCTTC; CDR3: CAWGRGGQAYWYGYTF
J: TRBJ1-2; size: many; D: .; V: TRBV29-1; length: 11; DNA: TGCAGCGATCTTGAAGGCCGTGGCTACACCTTC; CDR3: CSDLEGRGYTF